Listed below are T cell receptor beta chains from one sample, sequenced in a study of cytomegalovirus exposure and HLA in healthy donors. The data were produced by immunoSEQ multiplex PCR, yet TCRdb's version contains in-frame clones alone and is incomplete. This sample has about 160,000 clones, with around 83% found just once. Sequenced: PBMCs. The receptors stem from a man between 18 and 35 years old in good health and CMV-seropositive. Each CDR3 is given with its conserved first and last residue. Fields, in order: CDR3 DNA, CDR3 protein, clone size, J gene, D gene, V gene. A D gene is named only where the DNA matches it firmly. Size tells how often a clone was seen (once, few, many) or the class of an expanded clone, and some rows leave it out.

TGTGCCATCAGTGGGGCAGCAAGCTCTGGAAACACCATATATTTT,CAISGAASSGNTIYF,.,TRBJ1-3,.,TRBV10-3
TGTGCCAGCAGCCGGGGATTAGTAAATACGCAGTATTTT,CASSRGLVNTQYF,.,TRBJ2-3,.,TRBV7-6
TGTGCCATCGCCGGGACAGAGAACACTGAAGCTTTCTTT,CAIAGTENTEAFF,.,TRBJ1-1,TRBD1,TRBV10-3
TGTGCCAGCAGCTTAATAGCGACAGGGTTGAACACCGGGGAGCTGTTTTTT,CASSLIATGLNTGELFF,.,TRBJ2-2,TRBD1,TRBV7-3
TGTTCCAGCAGCCCACTATCCGGGACAGAGAATTCACCCCTCCACTTT,CSSSPLSGTENSPLHF,.,TRBJ1-6,TRBD1,TRBV7-9
TGTGCCAGCAGTTTTGGGTGGGCCACCGGAGATACGCAGTATTTT,CASSFGWATGDTQYF,.,TRBJ2-3,.,TRBV27
TGTGCCAGCAGCTTCGGGACAGGGGTCTCACCCCTCCACTTT,CASSFGTGVSPLHF,.,TRBJ1-6,TRBD1,TRBV11-2
TGTGCCAGCAGTCCAGGGACAGGGGGGCGATATAGCAATCAGCCCCAGCATTTT,CASSPGTGGRYSNQPQHF,few,TRBJ1-5,TRBD1,TRBV5-5
TGTGCCAGCAGCTACCGGACAGGGCCTAACTATGGCTACACCTTC,CASSYRTGPNYGYTF,.,TRBJ1-2,TRBD1,TRBV11-2
TGTGCCAGCAGCTTGAATCCGGGACAGTCCACAGATACGCAGTATTTT,CASSLNPGQSTDTQYF,.,TRBJ2-3,TRBD1,TRBV5-4
TGTGCCAGCAGTCAATACAGCCTGAACACTGAAGCTTTCTTT,CASSQYSLNTEAFF,once,TRBJ1-1,.,TRBV27
TGTGCCAGCTCACCACGAGTGGCGGGGGGGGGCAGCGAGCAGTACTTC,CASSPRVAGGGSEQYF,.,TRBJ2-7,TRBD2,TRBV18
TGTGCCAGCAGCTTACGGGGTATTGGAAACACCATATATTTT,CASSLRGIGNTIYF,few,TRBJ1-3,.,TRBV7-8
TGTGCCAGCAGCTTTGGACAGGGGGCTGGAAACACCATATATTTT,CASSFGQGAGNTIYF,.,TRBJ1-3,TRBD1,TRBV5-5
TGTGCCAGCAGCCTCGGGTGGAGGGGCGCGGACCACGAGCAGTACTTC,CASSLGWRGADHEQYF,.,TRBJ2-7,.,TRBV5-6
TGCGCCAGCAGCCAAGTCAGGGGGACTGAAGCTTTCTTT,CASSQVRGTEAFF,.,TRBJ1-1,TRBD1,TRBV4-3